This TCR beta chain was sequenced for a study of blood T cell repertoires in COVID-19 (TCRdb year 2020). Some background on the complete study: Samples from collaborators originated in the United States, Italy and Spain and spanned both the acute and convalescent phases of COVID-19. The repertoires were released in a freely available public database meant as a resource for research on the immune response to SARS-CoV-2. Sample metadata almost always included a de-identified subject ID, COVID-19 status, age in years and sex. Where available, HLA class I and class II types were taken from metadata supplied by the sample provider and were not determined by assay-based typing. Samples came from the ongoing ImmuneRACE study (first 160 participants) plus 1,254 subjects from 6 global collaborators. The prospective study material was composed of cDNA or gDNA derived from T cells, B-cell-depleted T cells, or PBMCs. Subjects who had been exposed to COVID-19, were actively infected with it, or had recovered from it provided the deeply sampled blood TCRbeta repertoires that made up the dataset.

A second Seattle source provided samples from volunteer blood donors who had recovered from COVID-19. Whole blood was collected in K2EDTA tubes by collaborating institutions according to the institutions' own protocols. For TCRbeta analysis, collaborator samples were shipped as frozen whole blood, as isolated PBMCs, or as DNA extracted from either sample type. As to this clone: What this receptor recognizes is not known. No base quality information exists; no much larger clone differs at one position.

The immunoSEQ Assay, a bias-controlled multiplex PCR, was used to amplify TCRbeta CDR3 regions from genomic DNA. Regarding the original processing steps: The number of nucleated cells in each sample was estimated by amplification of reference gene primers within the assay. To quantify the absolute abundance of each unique TCRbeta CDR3 rearrangement, sequence reads were collapsed and filtered. Productive Simpson clonality was computed per sample as the square root of Simpson's diversity index over productive rearrangements. TCRdb obtained this table from immuneACCESS and retained in-frame rearrangements with V and J assigned. These tables miss some clones; where compared with another copy, unresolved V genes account for less than half of the shortfall, and the remainder is unexplained. That table is the source of V, J and clone size, and D and trimming were worked out from the DNA. For this sample there are under 150,000 clones; roughly 90% appear just once. 8% to 9.5% of the sample is taken by the ten largest.

The paper's findings and limits, for the study overall: Clinical and demographic metadata were provided uncurated, with the amount varying by source and participant.

The junction shows trimming of 2 bases on V and 10 bases on J, plus 13 bases between the germline ends. The cysteine opens and the phenylalanine closes a CDR3 of 14 amino acids. CDR3 DNA is the only sequence kept; it has 42 bases, read in frame from the first base. CDR1 and CDR2 (SGHRS, YFSETQ) derive from the germline V gene. The chain employs TRBV5-1 and TRBJ1-6; there is no confident call for the D gene. The receptor comes from a woman in her 70s who had recovered from COVID-19. The sample taken for sequencing was peripheral blood. The CDR3 region reads CASSFGEGKSPLHF. The nucleotides read TGCGCCAGCAGCTTTGGGGAGGGAAAGTCACCCCTCCACTTT.